These T cell receptor beta chains were read from a single sample in a study of shared clonotypes between healthy human individuals. The data were produced by immunoSEQ multiplex PCR, yet TCRdb's version contains in-frame clones alone and is incomplete. The data hold a few hundred thousand clones, with approximately 65% observed a single time. The sequenced material came from memory CD4+ T cells sorted from blood. The receptors come from a man younger than 40 in good health. CDR3s include the opening cysteine and the closing phenylalanine or tryptophan. A D gene is named only where the DNA matches it firmly. Clone sizes are given selectively: once, few, many, or a class where the clone is expanded.

D | size | J | length | V | CDR3 | DNA
TRBD1 | NA | TRBJ2-3 | 13 | TRBV29-1 | CSVGTGVGDTQYF | TGCAGCGTGGGGACAGGGGTTGGAGATACGCAGTATTTT
TRBD2 | NA | TRBJ2-3 | 16 | TRBV4-2 | CASSQDSGRGTDTQYF | TGTGCCAGCAGCCAAGATAGCGGGAGGGGGACAGATACGCAGTATTTT
TRBD1 | once | TRBJ2-5 | 14 | TRBV5-1 | CASSLGTGEETQYF | TGCGCCAGCAGCTTGGGGACAGGGGAAGAGACCCAGTACTTC
NA | NA | TRBJ2-3 | 13 | TRBV7-3 | CASSSSVQDTQYF | TGTGCCAGCAGCTCTTCCGTTCAGGATACGCAGTATTTT
NA | NA | TRBJ1-2 | 16 | TRBV5-1 | CASSLDGRARFYGYTF | TGCGCCAGCAGCTTGGACGGCAGGGCGCGATTCTATGGCTACACCTTC
NA | NA | TRBJ1-2 | 13 | TRBV7-2 | CASSLAGGYGYTF | TGTGCCAGCAGCTTAGCAGGGGGCTATGGCTACACCTTC
NA | NA | TRBJ2-7 | 11 | TRBV27 | CASSSALKQYF | TGTGCCAGCAGTTCGGCTTTGAAGCAGTACTTC
NA | NA | TRBJ2-3 | 16 | TRBV15 | CATSTTSRASTDTQYF | TGTGCCACCAGCACCACCTCCAGGGCTAGCACAGATACGCAGTATTTT
NA | NA | TRBJ2-7 | 16 | TRBV10-1 | CASSEIFGGSRFEQYF | TGCGCCAGCAGTGAAATTTTCGGCGGTTCAAGGTTCGAGCAGTACTTC
NA | NA | TRBJ2-1 | 16 | TRBV7-2 | CASSLSGPRSYNEQFF | TGTGCCAGCAGCTTGTCAGGCCCGCGCTCTTACAATGAGCAGTTCTTC
NA | NA | TRBJ1-2 | 14 | TRBV2 | CASRLKGGGNGYTF | TGTGCCAGCAGGCTCAAAGGGGGGGGAAATGGCTACACCTTC
NA | few | TRBJ2-3 | 15 | TRBV19 | CASSFLPGGGDTQYF | TGTGCCAGTAGTTTTCTACCTGGGGGCGGGGATACGCAGTATTTT
NA | NA | TRBJ1-2 | 18 | TRBV11-2 | CASSLDGVRRGANYGYTF | TGTGCCAGCAGCTTAGATGGAGTGAGGCGCGGGGCAAACTATGGCTACACCTTC
TRBD2 | NA | TRBJ2-1 | 16 | TRBV5-4 | CASSPPSGSKDNEQFF | TGTGCCAGCAGCCCTCCCAGCGGGAGCAAAGACAATGAGCAGTTCTTC
NA | once | TRBJ1-1 | 15 | TRBV19 | CASSIEARGNTEAFF | TGTGCCAGTAGTATAGAGGCCCGAGGGAACACTGAAGCTTTCTTT
TRBD2 | NA | TRBJ2-3 | 15 | TRBV27 | CASSFGTRVTDTQYF | TGTGCCAGCAGTTTCGGGACTAGAGTCACAGATACGCAGTATTTT
TRBD1 | NA | TRBJ2-3 | 14 | TRBV25-1 | CASREGQGADTQYF | TGTGCCAGCAGAGAGGGACAGGGGGCAGATACGCAGTATTTT
NA | NA | TRBJ2-2 | 17 | TRBV7-6 | CASSLLTPPANTGELFF | TGTGCCAGCAGCCTTTTAACACCTCCCGCGAACACCGGGGAGCTGTTTTTT
TRBD2 | NA | TRBJ2-1 | 15 | TRBV11-2 | CASSYSTSGSNEQFF | TGTGCCAGCAGCTACTCGACTAGCGGGAGCAATGAGCAGTTCTTC
TRBD2 | few | TRBJ2-3 | 15 | TRBV6-4 | CASKLAGGSSDTQYF | TGTGCCAGCAAACTAGCGGGAGGGAGTTCAGATACGCAGTATTTT
TRBD2 | NA | TRBJ2-5 | 15 | TRBV7-8 | CASSRTSGWVETQYF | TGTGCCAGCAGCCGGACTAGCGGGTGGGTGGAGACCCAGTACTTC
NA | NA | TRBJ1-4 | 15 | TRBV5-1 | CASSLDGAGDEKLFF | TGCGCCAGCAGCTTGGACGGGGCAGGGGATGAAAAACTGTTTTTT
TRBD2 | NA | TRBJ2-1 | 13 | TRBV18 | CASSSSGSNEQFF | TGTGCCAGCTCAAGTAGCGGGAGTAATGAGCAGTTCTTC
NA | once | TRBJ2-1 | 14 | TRBV28 | CASSFRTGINEQFF | TGTGCCAGCAGCTTTCGAACAGGGATCAATGAGCAGTTCTTC